The 17 T cell receptor beta chains reported below all come from one sample, sequenced in a study of glioma-infiltrating T cells after dendritic cell vaccination. Assay used: immunoSEQ multiplex PCR; TCRdb lists only in-frame clones, some missing. The sample holds over 55,000 clones; around 81% are singletons and the top ten take roughly 7.7%. Material: blood, obtained before dendritic cell vaccination. Receptor source: a human donor with glioblastoma.

V is TRBV9 and J is TRBJ1-2, with 7 nucleotides matching TRBD1. V shed 0 bases, J shed 6 bases, and the junction held 5 bases outside the gene matches. The CDR3 has 14 residues. Looked up from germline, CDR1 is SGDLS and CDR2 is YYNGEE. The CDR3 region is CASSVDPTGDGYTF. CDR3 coding DNA: TGTGCCAGCAGCGTAGACCCTACAGGGGATGGCTACACCTTC.

Concerning this clone itself: The same CDR3 is also encoded by other DNA sequences in this sample. V gene TRBV2 combines with J gene TRBJ1-2; weak D call: TRBD1 (6 bases). The CDR3 spans 12 residues. Germline CDR1 reads SNHLY; CDR2 reads FYNNEI. Trimming left V 8 bases short and J 6 bases short, with 13 bases between. The CDR3 nucleotides are TGTGCCAGCTTTTTCAGGGGTGATGGCTACACCTTC. Protein sequence: CASFFRGDGYTF.

The CDR3, as DNA: TGTGCCAGCAGCCTGGAGGACGTCCTGACTTTC. This encodes CASSLEDVLTF. The chain uses TRBV11-2 and TRBJ2-6, with D possibly matching TRBD2 (5 bases). The CDR3 is 11 amino acids. Germline assignment: CDR1 SGHAT and CDR2 FQNNGV. V gave up 5 bases and J gave up 11 bases, with 7 bases separating them.

The chain carries TRBV5-1 and TRBJ1-1; D is unclear. Per germline, CDR1 SGHRS and CDR2 YFSETQ. Trimming cost V 2 bases and J 3 bases, with 8 bases left between them. The CDR3 has 13 amino acids. The CDR3 loop reads CASSFNRDTEAFF. CDR3 in DNA: TGCGCCAGCAGCTTTAATCGGGACACTGAAGCTTTCTTT. Variable domain in full (rest from reference TRBV5-1 and TRBJ1-1): KAGVTQTPRYLIKTRGQQVTLSCSPISGHRSVSWYQQTPGQGLQFLFEYFSETQRNKGNFPGRFSGRQFSNSRSEMNVSTLELGDSALYLCASSFNRDTEAFFGQGTRLTVV.

The J gene is TRBJ1-1, the V gene TRBV27, with 9 bases identical to TRBD1. Germline V gene sequence: CDR1 MNHEY, CDR2 SMNVEV (reference sequence). After removal of 5 bases from V and 1 base from J, the junction contained 8 bases not matched to a gene. The CDR3 totals 16 residues. CDR3 nucleotide sequence: TGTGCCAGCAGTCGTGGACAGGGGCGATCGAACACTGAAGCTTTCTTT. Protein sequence: CASSRGQGRSNTEAFF.

This chain connects TRBV28 to TRBJ1-2, with a possible D match to TRBD1 (5 bases). CDR3 size: 13 residues. V lost 6 bases, J lost 4 bases, and 12 bases lay in between. The germline gives CDR1 MDHEN, CDR2 SYDVKM. The CDR3 sequence is CASRIGQFYGYTF. CDR3 nucleotide sequence: TGTGCCAGCAGAATAGGACAATTCTATGGCTACACCTTC.

This clone was recorded at least ten times. The genes are TRBV19 and TRBJ2-7, with a possible D match to TRBD1 (7 bases). Germline loops: CDR1 LNHDA, CDR2 SQIVND (reference sequence). The V and J ends lost 3 bases and 0 bases respectively, with 15 bases between them. The CDR3 has 16 residues. CDR3 DNA: TGTGCCAGTAGTATTTCGGAGGGGGCGGGCTCCTACGAGCAGTACTTC. Its protein product is CASSISEGAGSYEQYF.

The CDR3 DNA follows: TGTGCCAGCAGCCAATACATCGACAGTCCCTATGGCTACACCTTC. Translated: CASSQYIDSPYGYTF. The chain uses TRBV4-2 and TRBJ1-2, with D maybe TRBD1 (5 bases). Deletions cut 2 bases from V and 4 bases from J, with 14 bases between. This CDR3 has 15 residues. Germline V gives CDR1 LGHNA, CDR2 YNFKEQ.

This clone was recorded once. This sequence joins TRBV11-1 and TRBJ2-1; TRBD2 is a possible D gene (6 bases). The CDR3 extends over 13 amino acids. Trimming pared 6 bases from V and 10 bases from J, leaving 16 bases between. Germline CDR1 SGHAT, CDR2 FQDESV (reference sequence). In DNA, the CDR3 is TGTGCCAGCAGACGGGACTCTGGAGGGGAGCAGTTCTTC. It translates to CASRRDSGGEQFF.

The rearrangement links TRBV18 to TRBJ1-1; D possibly corresponds to TRBD1 (5 bases). Trimming took 3 bases from V and 5 from J, leaving 7 bases between them. CDR1 and CDR2 from the germline V gene are KGHSH and LQKENI. This CDR3 has 12 amino acids. CDR3 coding DNA: TGTGCCAGCTCACCGCAGGGTACTGAAGCTTTCTTT. It is translated as CASSPQGTEAFF.

The chain recombines TRBV29-1 with TRBJ2-2; maybe TRBD1 (5 bases). V was shortened by 5 bases and J by 1 base, with 17 bases between the two germline ends. CDR1 and CDR2 from the germline V gene are SQVTM and ANQGSEA. The CDR3 is made up of 16 amino acids. The CDR3 DNA follows: TGCAGCGTTAGATTCGATAAAGGGGAGAACACCGGGGAGCTGTTTTTT. The encoded protein is CSVRFDKGENTGELFF.

This chain links TRBV19 with TRBJ1-2, with D possibly TRBD1 on 5 matching bases. Looked up from germline, CDR1 is LNHDA and CDR2 is SQIVND (reference sequence). Trimming left V 1 base short and J 7 bases short, with 10 bases between. The CDR3 consists of 13 residues. In nucleotides, the CDR3 is TGTGCCAGTAGTATAGCACAGGAAAGTGGCTACACCTTC. Translating it yields CASSIAQESGYTF.

The chain joins TRBV30 to TRBJ1-5, with 8 nucleotides matching TRBD1. J gave up 7 bases and V 1 base, and 6 bases lay outside the gene matches. The CDR3 spans 14 residues. Germline-derived CDR1 and CDR2 are GTSNPN and SVGIG (reference sequence). The DNA of the CDR3 is TGTGCCTGGAGTGCCTCACAGGGGGACCAGCCCCAGCATTTT. Protein product: CAWSASQGDQPQHF.

The genes are TRBV25-1 and TRBJ1-2, with D perhaps matching TRBD1 (6 bases). Between the trimmed V and J ends, which lost 6 bases and 5 bases, there was a span of 13 bases. The CDR3 contains 13 residues. Germline CDR1 and CDR2: MGHDK and SYGVNS. In DNA, the CDR3 is TGTGCCAGCAGAACGGACAGCGGTTATGGCTACACCTTC. Protein: CASRTDSGYGYTF.

This clone has at least ten counts. V and J are TRBV9 and TRBJ2-7; 7 positions match TRBD1. Germline trimming cut 0 bases from V and 6 bases from J; bases unmatched to any gene: 6. The germline V gene encodes CDR1 SGDLS and CDR2 YYNGEE. CDR3 size: 14 residues. The CDR3 is CASSVGGGRGEQYF. The CDR3 DNA reads as TGTGCCAGCAGCGTAGGAGGGGGCCGGGGCGAGCAGTACTTC. Full variable domain (remainder filled in from reference TRBV9 and TRBJ2-7): DSGVTQTPKHLITATGQRVTLRCSPRSGDLSVYWYQQSLDQGLQFLIQYYNGEERAKGNILERFSAQQFPDLHSELNLSSLELGDSALYFCASSVGGGRGEQYFGPGTRLTVT.

This rearrangement joins TRBV7-2 to TRBJ2-6, with TRBD1 identical over 9 bases. CDR3 length equals 17 residues. V gave up 4 bases and J gave up 4 bases; unmatched junction bases: 8. CDR1 and CDR2 (germline): SGHTA, FQGNSA. The CDR3 nucleotides are TGTGCCAGCAGCTCCGGAAACAGGGGGCAAGGGGCCAACGTCCTGACTTTC. This encodes CASSSGNRGQGANVLTF.

Comments on this clone: A read error is likely here: a far larger clone is one base away. This chain uses TRBV27 with TRBJ1-1; TRBD1 matches 9 bases. From germline, CDR1 is MNHEY and CDR2 SMNVEV (reference sequence). The CDR3 runs 18 residues. Unmatched junction bases numbered 12, after V lost 3 bases and J lost 1 base. Written as DNA, the CDR3 is TGTGCCAGCAGTTTCTGGTCACTGACAGGGGGGAAGAACACTGAAGCTTTCTTT. This gives the protein CASSFWSLTGGKNTEAFF.